The clone carrying this TCR beta chain was found a few times. Its target is unknown. This entry is derived from a study of regulatory T cells in long-lasting Graves disease. CDR3 length: 17 amino acids. V was trimmed by 4 bases and J by 5 bases, leaving 23 bases between them. Germline V gives CDR1 SQVTM, CDR2 ANQGSEA. The time point denotes: newly diagnosed GD, antithyroid drugs for less than 3 months. Construction of the TCR library relied on RNA isolated from PBMCs. Study results and limitations: Whereas new patients shared 970 or so public clonotypes, persistent patients shared more, at 2,500 to 3,500. TRBV28, TRBJ1-2 and TRBJ2-5 were segments that persistent disease favored.

Arm-PCR of CDR3 regions and iRepertoire HTBI primers were used to build TCR beta libraries. TCRdb reprocessed the multiplex PCR reads with MiXCR, giving one entry per CDR3 protein. The profile shows some 330,000 distinct CDR3 sequences, about 12% of them singletons. The same sample was also studied in work on T cells in Graves' hyperthyroidism and ophthalmopathy. That publication notes: With the HTBI primer set, the TCR CDR3 went through a first round of RT-PCR. Blood samples included most of the expanded thyroid clonotypes exceeding 0.001.

Sample: peripheral blood mononuclear cells (PBMCs), taken at new diagnosis, from a patient treated with antithyroid drugs. The sequence derives from a woman between 18 and 29 years old with Graves disease. This chain joins TRBV29-1 and TRBJ2-2, with D possibly being TRBD2 (6 bases). In DNA form, the CDR3 reads TGCAGCGTTGTTTGGCAGAACCTCCTCAGCGGGACCGGGGAGCTGTTTTTT. Translation: CSVVWQNLLSGTGELFF.